The 15 T cell receptor beta chains given below trace back to one sample, sequenced in a study of T cells in Graves' hyperthyroidism and ophthalmopathy. RNA transcripts were the template for amplifying TCR beta CDR3 regions. A set of HTBI primers served as the primers for a first-round RT-PCR of the TCR CDR3. Using its own MiXCR run on the multiplex PCR reads, TCRdb lists one record per CDR3 protein. Here the sample spans a few hundred thousand distinct CDR3 sequences, less than 20% being singletons. The material sequenced was blood. Every receptor here comes from a woman younger than 35 with Graves' hyperthyroidism.

This clonotype was seen ten or more times. The J gene is TRBJ2-2, the V gene TRBV12-3 or TRBV12-4, with TRBD1 matching 7 bases. CDR3 length: 14 residues. V lost 6 bases and J lost 6; bases outside the gene matches: 7. The DNA for the CDR3 is TGTGCCAGCAGACGGGGACAGTACGCCGGGGAGCTGTTTTTT. This translates into CASRRGQYAGELFF.

The chain combines TRBV5-1 with TRBJ2-1; 12 bases agree with TRBD2. This CDR3 comprises 15 residues. Germline assignment: CDR1 SGHRS and CDR2 YFSETQ. V shed 4 bases and J 9 bases; nucleotides not matched to a gene: 8. DNA for the CDR3: TGCGCCAGCAGCAAACGACTAGCGGGAGATACTGAGCAGTTCTTC. Its protein product is CASSKRLAGDTEQFF.

CDR3 amino acids: CGSHSGIPYNEQFF. CDR3 bases: TGTGGCAGCCATAGCGGGATCCCCTACAATGAGCAGTTCTTC. This rearrangement joins TRBV19 to TRBJ2-1, with 8 bases lining up with TRBD2. CDR3 length equals 14 residues. Germline V gene lookup returns CDR1 LNHDA and CDR2 SQIVND (reference sequence).

This clonotype has a count of ten or more. The chain joins TRBV11-2 to TRBJ2-1; D is possibly TRBD1 or TRBD2 (6 bases each). Trimming pared 5 bases from V and 8 bases from J, leaving 22 bases between. The CDR3 totals 16 residues. In germline, CDR1 is SGHAT, CDR2 FQNNGV. CDR3 protein: CASSPLTMVGGHEQFF. CDR3 sequence (DNA): TGTGCCAGCAGCCCCTTGACTATGGTGGGGGGCCATGAGCAGTTCTTC.

This clonotype has at least ten counts. This rearrangement joins TRBV5-1 to TRBJ2-2; tentatively, D is TRBD1 or TRBD2 (5 bases each). The CDR3 has 13 residues. CDR1 is SGHRS, CDR2 YFSETQ, per germline. V was trimmed by 4 bases and J by 6 bases, leaving 10 bases between them. This CDR3 is CASSNGGAGELFF. DNA of the CDR3: TGCGCCAGCAGCAATGGGGGAGCCGGGGAGCTGTTTTTT.

Only a few counts were recorded for this clonotype. The chain couples TRBV6-1 to TRBJ2-5, with TRBD1 matching over 7 bases. Per germline, CDR1 MNHNS and CDR2 SASEGT. The CDR3 has 15 amino acids. V was pared by 6 bases and J by 5 bases, with 12 bases of the junction left unmatched. CDR3: CASSVTGVVLETQYF. As DNA, the CDR3 is TGTGCCAGCAGCGTTACAGGGGTAGTATTGGAGACCCAGTACTTC.

Remarks on this clonotype: At one of its ends the junction is not consistent with the germline gene, which may arise from a read error. V gene TRBV28 combines with J gene TRBJ2-7; perhaps TRBD2 as D (6 bases). The CDR3 is 12 amino acids. From germline, CDR1 is MDHEN and CDR2 SYDVKM. For the CDR3, the DNA is TGTGCCAGCAGTTCGGGGGATAACGAGCGGTACTTC. This sequence encodes CASSSGDNERYF.

This clonotype appeared many times. The chain couples TRBV3-1 to TRBJ2-7, with TRBD2 identical over 8 bases. Trimming at V came to 4 bases and at J to 3 bases, leaving 5 bases not matched to a gene. CDR3 length: 14 amino acids. Germline V gene lookup returns CDR1 LGHDT and CDR2 YNNKEL (reference sequence). The CDR3, as DNA: TGTGCCAGCAGCCCTACTAGCGGAGACTACGAGCAGTACTTC. Translating it yields CASSPTSGDYEQYF.

This clonotype has a count of ten or more. The chain carries TRBV7-2 and TRBJ2-3, with TRBD2 matching 7 bases. Germline CDR1 is SGHTA and CDR2 is FQGNSA. V shed 5 bases and J 1 base; nucleotides not matched to a gene: 6. The CDR3 has 15 amino acids. CDR3 sequence (DNA): TGTGCCAGCAGCCCTCGCAGCGGGGGCACAGATACGCAGTATTTT. It codes for CASSPRSGGTDTQYF.

This clonotype was seen more than once but under ten times. V and J are TRBV5-5 and TRBJ2-7; D unresolved. This CDR3 is 13 amino acids long. Trimming removed 0 bases from V and 5 bases from J, with 9 bases in between. Germline V gene lookup returns CDR1 SGHKS and CDR2 YYEKEE (reference sequence). CDR3 sequence (DNA): TGTGCCAGCAGCTTGGCCTCGTCCCACGAGCAGTACTTC. This translates into CASSLASSHEQYF. Variable domain in full (rest from reference TRBV5-5 and TRBJ2-7): DAGVTQSPTHLIKTRGQQVTLRCSPISGHKSVSWYQQVLGQGPQFIFQYYEKEERGRGNFPDRFSARQFPNYSSELNVNALLLGDSALYLCASSLASSHEQYFGPGTRLTVT.

The sample holds a few counts of this clonotype. This sequence joins TRBV5-1 and TRBJ2-1; the match to TRBD2 covers 13 bases. Trimming at V came to 4 bases and at J to 5 bases, leaving 6 bases not matched to a gene. Germline CDR1 and CDR2: SGHRS and YFSETQ. The CDR3 is 16 amino acids. CDR3 in amino acids: CASSPGGLAGNNEQFF. The CDR3 DNA is TGCGCCAGCAGCCCGGGGGGACTAGCGGGGAACAATGAGCAGTTCTTC. Full variable domain (rest looked up from reference TRBV5-1 and TRBJ2-1): KAGVTQTPRYLIKTRGQQVTLSCSPISGHRSVSWYQQTPGQGLQFLFEYFSETQRNKGNFPGRFSGRQFSNSRSEMNVSTLELGDSALYLCASSPGGLAGNNEQFFGPGTRLTVL.

This clonotype was counted between two and nine times. This rearrangement joins TRBV10-3 to TRBJ1-2, with 10 bases fitting TRBD1. CDR1 is ENHRY, CDR2 SYGVKD, per germline. The CDR3 length is 14 residues. V lost 6 bases and J lost 6; bases outside the gene matches: 7. The CDR3: CAIRGTGTGDGYTF. The CDR3 DNA reads as TGTGCCATCAGGGGCACCGGGACAGGGGATGGCTACACCTTC.

V and J are TRBV10-3 and TRBJ1-5, with D maybe TRBD1 (5 bases). The CDR3 runs to 14 residues. With 6 bases removed from V and 3 bases from J, the gap between germline ends came to 12 bases. The germline V gene has CDR1 ENHRY and CDR2 SYGVKD. The CDR3 here is CAISAGSSNQPQHF. The DNA of the CDR3 is TGTGCCATCAGCGCAGGGTCGTCCAATCAGCCCCAGCATTTT.

This clonotype was observed a few times. Possible read error: a much larger clone is one base away. The chain is built from TRBV11-2 and TRBJ1-1; tentative D call: TRBD1 (6 bases). This CDR3 spans 14 amino acids. Trimming cost V 4 bases and J 8 bases, with 17 bases left between them. CDR1 is SGHAT and CDR2 is FQNNGV in the germline V gene. CDR3 in DNA: TGTGCCAGCAGCTCAATAATGCTACAGGGAGAAGCTTTCTTT. Protein: CASSSIMLQGEAFF.

This clonotype was picked up many times. This chain links TRBV7-8 with TRBJ2-2; no definite D call. CDR3 size: 14 residues. Trimming stripped 6 bases from V and 9 bases from J, with 17 bases between. Germline V gene lookup returns CDR1 SGHVS and CDR2 FQNEAQ. CDR3 sequence reads: CASSAAHTRRELFF. The CDR3 DNA is TGTGCCAGCAGTGCTGCTCACACAAGAAGGGAGCTGTTTTTT.